Listed here is a single T cell receptor beta chain. The CDR3 is made up of 16 amino acids. Germline V gives CDR1 LNHNV, CDR2 YYDKDF (reference sequence). V was pared by 1 base and J by 5 bases, with 7 bases of the junction left unmatched. Original processing notes: Amplification with reference gene primers provided the estimates of nucleated cell counts. Assay used: immunoSEQ multiplex PCR; TCRdb lists only in-frame clones, some missing. Clone size and V and J calls were adopted from that table, with D and trimming inferred from the DNA. The sample records roughly 430,000 clones, 70% to 90% being singletons. Ages ranged from about 18 to 90 years, with residence in more than 20 US areas. Shortly before study entry, within 2 weeks, exposed participants had met a COVID-19 case. The sample originates from a study of blood T cell repertoires in COVID-19.

The sample consisted of PBMCs or T cells enriched from blood (not recorded which). The V call is TRBV15, the J call TRBJ2-1, with TRBD2 identical over 8 bases. The clonotype originates from a woman under 30 who had been exposed to COVID-19. The CDR3 coding sequence is TGTGCCACCAGCAGAGGGGCAGGACTAGCTAACAATGAGCAGTTCTTC. Its protein is CATSRGAGLANNEQFF.